This paragraph covers one TCR beta chain sequence. Its antigen target is currently unknown. It has no much larger one-base neighbor in the sample; base qualities were not kept. This entry is derived from a study of PD-L1 blockade in urothelial cancer (dated 2017 in TCRdb). Background on the whole study: Every patient began therapy in 2014 and was given atezolizumab 1,200 mg intravenously every 3 weeks. Twenty-five of 29 patients were identified as males with urothelial cancer of bladder origin, and a prior smoking history was reported by 18 of 29 patients. Durable clinical benefit was achieved by nine patients but not by the remaining 20. Somatic, immune and clinical correlates of response to PD-L1 blockade with atezolizumab in urothelial cancer were the focus of an exploratory multi-omic analysis. Blood samples were analyzed 3 weeks after the start of treatment (second dose) and 6 weeks after the start of treatment. Whole exome sequencing and RNA sequencing of pretreatment tumors were performed alongside TCR sequencing in the same patients. Blood samples gave a median of about 140,000 T cells and some 83,000 unique TCRs, with a median clonality of 0.080. Pretreatment blood TCR-seq was available for twenty-nine patients, at least one posttreatment blood collection was obtained for some 25 patients, and tumor TCR-seq was available for some 25 patients. An ECOG performance status of 0 or 1 was recorded for the patients, and 0 to 3 prior chemotherapy regimens had been received by the patients. Durable clinical benefit was defined as progression-free survival longer than 6 months, and TCR features were also tested against progression-free and overall survival. Pretreatment tumor samples, along with matched peripheral blood serially collected before and after atezolizumab treatment, were subjected to TCR sequencing. What the study reported, not specific to this receptor: Patients with durable benefit showed greater expansion of tumor-associated TCR clones in peripheral blood 3 weeks after starting treatment (n of about 22, p = 0.022). Improved progression-free and overall survival was found to be associated with pretreatment peripheral blood TCR clonality below the median. Because of the small sample size (n ≈ 27) and the many exploratory analyses performed, the results are intended to be regarded as hypothesis-generating.

From its cysteine to its phenylalanine, the CDR3 spans 14 amino acids. The DNA shown is the 42-base CDR3, in frame from base 1. CDR1 LGHNA and CDR2 YNFKEQ are derived from the germline V gene. To estimate absolute template abundance from read counts, synthetic TCR analog templates were spiked into each PCR. Using the immunoSEQ assay, TCRbeta CDR3 regions were amplified from genomic DNA with bias-controlled V and J gene primers. Sequencing of rearranged TCRbeta segments was performed at approximately 20X coverage. In the source study's methods: Clustering was used to correct sequencing errors, and CDR3s were annotated against IMGT to assign V, D and J genes. Only productive TCRbeta rearrangements were used in downstream analyses, excluding out-of-frame or stop-codon sequences. To compute clonality, Shannon entropy was normalized by the log of the number of unique productive sequences and then subtracted from one. Fisher's exact test with Benjamini-Hochberg correction, at a threshold of adjusted p below 0.01, was used to find clones that differed between time points or between blood and tumor. TCRdb provides this immuneACCESS table in a form limited to in-frame rearrangements. Some clones are lacking; in checked studies, under half of them reflect an unresolved V gene, and why the rest are absent is not known. The DNA was the basis for D and trimming; V, J and clone size are from that table. The sample yields some 41,000 clones; about 88% were counted once. The ten most abundant clones make up 2.6% of the sample.

Sample time point, as interpreted from the label and publication: peripheral blood 6 weeks after treatment start. The cohort included 25 to 35 patients with locally advanced or metastatic urothelial carcinoma who were treated at Memorial Sloan Kettering on a trial protocol. Peripheral blood mononuclear cells were collected pretreatment and during treatment, with between 1 and 8 total time points per patient. The Qiagen DNeasy Blood extraction kit was used to purify genomic DNA from total PBMCs and tumor samples. PBMCs were collected pretreatment and during treatment, and were isolated and stored as previously described.

The receptor chain draws on TRBV4-2 and TRBJ2-5; TRBD1 could be the D gene, as 5 bases match. The J call could be wrong; TRBJ2-7 is a better fit for the DNA end. The sample was PBMCs, taken around atezolizumab (anti-PD-L1) treatment. The clonotype originates from a man between 65 and 85 years old with urothelial cancer. DNA sequence: TGTGCCAGCAGCCAAGGTGGGGCATCCTACGAGCAGTACTTC. Translation gives CASSQGGASYEQYF.